The TCR beta chain under discussion was sequenced for a study of blood T cell repertoires in COVID-19. About the research overall: T cells, B-cell-depleted T cells, or PBMCs provided the cDNA or gDNA that served as material.

Trimming shortened V by 2 bases and J by 3 bases, and 6 bases separated the two germline ends. The CDR3 runs to 13 residues. Germline V gene lookup returns CDR1 ENHRY and CDR2 SYGVKD. Clones were read by immunoSEQ multiplex PCR, and TCRdb kept only the in-frame ones, dropping some. The sample records some 100,000 clones, about 83% being singletons. This TCR was sampled from a human donor in a cohort sampled during active COVID-19. Specimen: peripheral blood. This sequence joins TRBV10-3 and TRBJ2-3; a possible D gene is TRBD1 (6 bases). CDR3 amino acids: CAISEDRTDTQYF. For the CDR3, the DNA is TGTGCCATCAGTGAGGACAGGACAGATACGCAGTATTTT.